A selection of T cell receptor beta chains follows, all from one sample in a study of Graves' ophthalmopathy and Graves' hyperthyroidism. A single record per CDR3 protein comes from TCRdb applying MiXCR to the multiplex PCR reads. The table has about 220,000 distinct CDR3 sequences, roughly 21% seen once. Material for sequencing was peripheral blood. Every receptor here comes from a woman aged 50 to 60 with Graves' ophthalmopathy. Each CDR3 is given with its conserved first and last residue.

j_call | v_call | cdr3_aa
TRBJ1-3 | TRBV7-3 | CASSQGNGNTIYF
TRBJ2-7 | TRBV6-1 | CASRGLEGQEQYF
TRBJ1-5 | TRBV29-1 | CSGGDSYQPQHF
TRBJ2-7 | TRBV2 | CASKGWKESYEQYF
TRBJ2-2 | TRBV27 | CASSFYDGELFF
TRBJ1-2 | TRBV20-1 | CSASGVGTGDYGYTF
TRBJ1-5 | TRBV30 | CAWRTGHSNQPQHF
TRBJ1-1 | TRBV6-1 | CASSGNGAYSTEAFF
TRBJ2-7 | TRBV12-3/TRBV12-4 | CASSLNRGFYEQYF
TRBJ2-7 | TRBV11-2 | CASSRDIFSGISYEQYF
TRBJ2-4 | TRBV11-3 | CASSLGPENIQYF
TRBJ2-5 | TRBV6-1 | CARWRGETQYF
TRBJ1-5 | TRBV12-3/TRBV12-4 | CASSFTQTGNQPQHF
TRBJ1-5 | TRBV10-3 | CAISTGGWNQPQHF
TRBJ2-5 | TRBV6-2/TRBV6-3 | CASSYPRLAGGQETQYF
TRBJ2-7 | TRBV6-2/TRBV6-3 | CASSETGGWTYEQYF
TRBJ1-6 | TRBV28 | CASIGSYNSPLHF
TRBJ2-7 | TRBV29-1 | CSSKLAGGPLDEQYF
TRBJ2-2 | TRBV18 | CVSSPQRGGELFF
TRBJ2-7 | TRBV7-6 | CASSLGTGGQNSYEQYF
TRBJ2-7 | TRBV28 | CASSFEGRGSYEQYF
TRBJ2-7 | TRBV27 | CASKLTSGSPYEQYF
TRBJ1-5 | TRBV6-2/TRBV6-3 | CASSYRGGRANQPQHF
TRBJ2-2 | TRBV12-3/TRBV12-4 | CASSLSVPGLGFPGELFF
TRBJ2-6 | TRBV25-1 | CASSEQALTSGSANVLTF
TRBJ2-2 | TRBV9 | CASSTTAGELFF
TRBJ1-6 | TRBV20-1 | CSDSGQNSPLHF
TRBJ2-2 | TRBV5-1 | CASSTATSGGTGELFF
TRBJ1-2 | TRBV27 | CASTPGTGEGTNYGYTF
TRBJ2-2 | TRBV24-1 | CATSDSVVQGPTGELFF
TRBJ2-7 | TRBV7-9 | CVSSLAGSGAYEQYF
TRBJ1-2 | TRBV29-1 | CSVYVAGGYGYTF
TRBJ1-2 | TRBV7-8 | CASSLGGASGYTF